These 10 T cell receptor beta chains were all obtained from the same sample, sequenced in a study of blood T cell repertoires in COVID-19. The repertoire was sequenced with immunoSEQ multiplex PCR; TCRdb's copy has only in-frame clones and lacks some. The repertoire includes 150,000 to 200,000 clones, approximately 80% of them detected once, and 8% to 13% sits in the top ten. The sample taken for sequencing was PBMCs or T cells enriched from blood (not recorded which). All receptors derive from a man between 45 and 60 years old who had recovered from COVID-19.

The chain carries TRBV28 and TRBJ2-4; the D gene is possibly TRBD2 (5 bases). Germline V lookup: CDR1 MDHEN, CDR2 SYDVKM. The CDR3 runs to 16 residues. The V end lost 2 bases, the J end lost 7 bases, and 18 bases lay between the germline ends. This chain's CDR3 is CASSLNGEPGLNIQYF. The CDR3 region has the DNA TGTGCCAGCAGTTTAAATGGGGAGCCAGGCTTGAACATTCAGTACTTC.

The genes are TRBV3-1 (or the pseudogene TRBV3-2) and TRBJ1-1, with D maybe TRBD1 (6 bases). CDR3 length: 15 residues. Germline CDR1 and CDR2: LGHDT and YNNKEL (reference sequence). V lost 4 bases and J lost 2, with 14 bases in between. The CDR3 is CASSPRQGPNTEAFF. The CDR3 nucleotides read TGTGCCAGCAGCCCCCGGCAGGGGCCCAACACTGAAGCTTTCTTT.

V gene TRBV3-1 (or the pseudogene TRBV3-2) combines with J gene TRBJ2-7; tentatively, D is TRBD1 (6 bases). Looked up from germline, CDR1 is LGHDT and CDR2 is YNNKEL (reference sequence). V was clipped by 6 bases and J by 2 bases, with 17 bases between them. The CDR3 loop spans 15 amino acids. CDR3 protein: CASSLSFQGPYEQYF. Here the CDR3 DNA reads TGTGCCAGCAGTCTCTCTTTTCAGGGGCCCTACGAGCAGTACTTC.

This rearrangement joins TRBV19 to TRBJ1-1; D is unresolved. CDR3 length equals 14 residues. The V gene lost 8 bases and the J gene lost 0 bases, with 13 bases spanning the gap. In germline, CDR1 is LNHDA, CDR2 SQIVND (reference sequence). In DNA form, the CDR3 reads TGTGCCAGTTCCCCGAGGATTCTGAACACTGAAGCTTTCTTT. It codes for CASSPRILNTEAFF.

The chain recombines TRBV30 with TRBJ1-1; D is unresolved. Looked up from germline, CDR1 is GTSNPN and CDR2 is SVGIG (reference sequence). The V and J ends lost 2 bases and 6 bases respectively, with 7 bases between them. The CDR3 contains 11 residues. The CDR3 reads CAWSTPAEAFF. DNA for the CDR3: TGTGCCTGGAGTACTCCGGCTGAAGCTTTCTTT.

The count of this clone is one. Other DNA sequences in the same sample also yield this CDR3. V usage is TRBV29-1 and J usage is TRBJ2-7, with D perhaps matching TRBD1 (5 bases). The CDR3 runs 11 residues. With 4 bases removed from V and 3 bases from J, the gap between germline ends came to 7 bases. Germline CDR1 is SQVTM and CDR2 is ANQGSEA. CDR3 residues: CSVAQGYEQYF. In nucleotides, the CDR3 is TGCAGCGTTGCCCAGGGCTACGAGCAGTACTTC.

The genes are TRBV19 and TRBJ2-3; weak D call: TRBD2 (6 bases). Germline loops: CDR1 LNHDA, CDR2 SQIVND (reference sequence). The CDR3 covers 15 residues. Deletions cut 3 bases from V and 4 bases from J, with 14 bases between. CDR3 bases: TGTGCCAGTAGTATCTTAACTAGCAAGCCAGATACGCAGTATTTT. Protein product: CASSILTSKPDTQYF.

The chain couples TRBV9 to TRBJ1-2; TRBD1 matches at 8 bases. Germline CDR1 and CDR2: SGDLS and YYNGEE. CDR3 size: 15 residues. V was clipped by 0 bases and J by 7 bases; unmatched bases: 8. In DNA form, the CDR3 reads TGTGCCAGCAGCGTAGGGCTTTCAGGGGGCAGTGGCTACACCTTC. Amino acids: CASSVGLSGGSGYTF.

The chain combines TRBV7-9 with TRBJ1-1; D unresolved. From germline, CDR1 is SEHNR and CDR2 FQNEAQ (reference sequence). Trimming removed 1 base at V and 1 base at J, with 19 bases between. The length of the CDR3 is 18 residues. The CDR3 DNA reads as TGTGCCAGCAGCTTAGTACTAGCGGCTGGGCAGGCGAACACTGAAGCTTTCTTT. Translation: CASSLVLAAGQANTEAFF.

The chain uses TRBV2 and TRBJ2-3; TRBD2 agrees at 14 bases. J gave up 6 bases and V 7 bases, and 6 bases lay outside the gene matches. CDR1 and CDR2 (germline): SNHLY, FYNNEI. CDR3 length: 15 residues. The CDR3 reads CASKGTSGGRDTQYF. The CDR3, as DNA: TGTGCCAGCAAAGGGACTAGCGGGGGCAGGGATACGCAGTATTTT.